The 10 T cell receptor beta chains presented below share a single source sample, sequenced in a study of graft-versus-host responses after intestinal transplantation (dated by TCRdb to the early 2020s). These TCRs are of unknown antigen specificity. The library was built by means of the immunoSEQ multiplex PCR assay. TCRdb re-hosts the immuneACCESS table, in-frame sequences only. Its copies lack some clones; in the studies checked, an unresolved V gene accounts for under half of them, and the cause for the rest is not known. This sample gives about 86,000 clones in total; about 88% of them show up just once. 0.28% of the sample comes from the top ten. What the time point label conveys for this sample: cells obtained before transplantation from donor or recipient. The source was unstimulated CD4+ T cells sorted from spleen or lymph node cells, collected before transplant. These receptors were collected from a human donor who was the organ donor for an intestinal transplant.

This clone was seen a few times. The chain combines TRBV4-3 with TRBJ1-2; perhaps TRBD1 as D (6 bases). The ends were cut back, 2 bases at V and 4 bases at J, with 11 bases in the middle. This CDR3 contains 14 residues. Looked up from germline, CDR1 is LGHNA and CDR2 is YSLEER. The CDR3 DNA reads TGCGCCAGCAGCCAACGACAGGTTCTCTATGGCTACACCTTC. Encoded protein: CASSQRQVLYGYTF.

The rearrangement uses TRBV18 and TRBJ2-1; possibly TRBD2 for D (6 bases). Looked up from germline, CDR1 is KGHSH and CDR2 is LQKENI. The CDR3 contains 14 residues. The V end was cut by 6 bases, the J end by 1 base, with 10 bases between. DNA for the CDR3: TGTGCCAGCTCCCAAGCGGGTTCCTACAATGAGCAGTTCTTC. Encoded protein: CASSQAGSYNEQFF.

The V call is TRBV25-1, the J call TRBJ2-5, with 12 bases that match TRBD2. Trimming cost V 6 bases and J 0 bases; bases outside gene matches: 11. Germline V gives CDR1 MGHDK, CDR2 SYGVNS. The CDR3 contains 18 residues. The CDR3 coding sequence is TGTGCCAGCAGAAGACCCGGGCTAGCGGGGGGGTACCAAGAGACCCAGTACTTC. This encodes CASRRPGLAGGYQETQYF.

V usage is TRBV6-6 and J usage is TRBJ2-3, with D maybe TRBD2 (5 bases). This CDR3 contains 14 residues. Germline V lookup: CDR1 MNHNY, CDR2 SVGAGI (reference sequence). V was shortened by 6 bases and J by 6 bases, with 16 bases between the two germline ends. The chain's CDR3 is CASRERRVWDTQYF. The DNA for the CDR3 is TGTGCCAGCAGAGAGCGGCGGGTTTGGGATACGCAGTATTTT.

This chain uses TRBV9 with TRBJ2-5; 8 bases agree with TRBD2. Germline CDR1 reads SGDLS; CDR2 reads YYNGEE. The CDR3 runs to 16 residues. V lost 3 bases and J lost 2; bases outside the gene matches: 9. The chain's CDR3 is CASSAGGGRGQETQYF. For the CDR3, the DNA is TGTGCCAGCAGCGCCGGGGGGGGGCGGGGGCAAGAGACCCAGTACTTC.

V gene TRBV7-2 combines with J gene TRBJ2-2; D is undetermined. Germline lookup yields CDR1 SGHTA and CDR2 FQGNSA. The CDR3 covers 13 residues. Trimming shortened V by 5 bases and J by 6 bases, and 10 bases separated the two germline ends. CDR3 region: CASSATGAGELFF. In DNA, the CDR3 is TGTGCCAGCAGCGCCACGGGTGCCGGGGAGCTGTTTTTT.

The chain is built from TRBV7-9 and TRBJ2-6; a possible D gene is TRBD1 (5 bases). Trimming cost V 2 bases and J 3 bases, with 14 bases left between them. Looked up from germline, CDR1 is SEHNR and CDR2 is FQNEAQ (reference sequence). This CDR3 has 17 residues. The DNA of the CDR3 is TGTGCCAGCAGCTTACCCCCAGGGCGAGGTGGGGCCAACGTCCTGACTTTC. Translated, it gives CASSLPPGRGGANVLTF.

The table lists this clone with a few counts. One junction end does not reproduce the germline sequence, and a read error may be involved. The chain combines TRBV6-5 with TRBJ2-7; D gene uncertain. Germline loops: CDR1 MNHEY, CDR2 SVGAGI. The CDR3 totals 12 residues. In nucleotides, the CDR3 is TGTGCCAGCACCCTCCGTCGAGTGAACCCTAGGTTC. Protein product: CASTLRRVNPRF.

This clone is a singleton in its sample. This rearrangement joins TRBV5-6 to TRBJ2-2; D unclear. Deletions cut 0 bases from V and 1 base from J, with 4 bases between. The CDR3 contains 14 residues. Germline values: CDR1 SGHDT, CDR2 YYEEEE. Written as DNA, the CDR3 is TGTGCCAGCAGCTTGGATAGGAACACCGGGGAGCTGTTTTTT. Translation gives CASSLDRNTGELFF.

The genes are TRBV28 and TRBJ1-2, with D possibly matching TRBD1 (5 bases). This CDR3 comprises 15 residues. The V end was cut by 3 bases, the J end by 9 bases, with 20 bases between. Germline CDR1 MDHEN, CDR2 SYDVKM. Here the CDR3 DNA reads TGTGCCAGCAGTTTGGCGGGGGGTGGGGCTTTTAGCTACACCTTC. This codes for CASSLAGGGAFSYTF.